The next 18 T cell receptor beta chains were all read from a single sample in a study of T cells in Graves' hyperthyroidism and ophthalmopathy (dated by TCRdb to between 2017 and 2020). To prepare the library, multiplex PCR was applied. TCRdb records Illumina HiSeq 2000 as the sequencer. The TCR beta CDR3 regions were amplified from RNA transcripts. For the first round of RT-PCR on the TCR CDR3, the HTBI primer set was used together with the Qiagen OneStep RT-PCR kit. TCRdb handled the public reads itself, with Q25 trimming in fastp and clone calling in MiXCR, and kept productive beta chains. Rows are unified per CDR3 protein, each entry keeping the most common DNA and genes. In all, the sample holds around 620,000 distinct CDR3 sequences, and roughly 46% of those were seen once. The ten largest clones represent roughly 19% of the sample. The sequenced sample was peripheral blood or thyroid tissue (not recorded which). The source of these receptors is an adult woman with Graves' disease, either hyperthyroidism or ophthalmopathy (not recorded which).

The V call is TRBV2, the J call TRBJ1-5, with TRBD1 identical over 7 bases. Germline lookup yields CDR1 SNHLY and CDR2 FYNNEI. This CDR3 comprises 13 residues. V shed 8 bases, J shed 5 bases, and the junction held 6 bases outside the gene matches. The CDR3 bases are TGTGCCAGCGGCCTTACAGGGGATCAGCCCCAGCATTTT. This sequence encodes CASGLTGDQPQHF.

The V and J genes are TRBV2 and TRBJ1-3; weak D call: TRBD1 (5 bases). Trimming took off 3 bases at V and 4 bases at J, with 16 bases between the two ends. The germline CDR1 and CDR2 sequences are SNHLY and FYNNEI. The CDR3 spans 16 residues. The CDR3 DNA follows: TGTGCCAGCAGTGAGTCAGGGCCCCTGGGGGGAAACACCATATATTTT. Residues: CASSESGPLGGNTIYF.

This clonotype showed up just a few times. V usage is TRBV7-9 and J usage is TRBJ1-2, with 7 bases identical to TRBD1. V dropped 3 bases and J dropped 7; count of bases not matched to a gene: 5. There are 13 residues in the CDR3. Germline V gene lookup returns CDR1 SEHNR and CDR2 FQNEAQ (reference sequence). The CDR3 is CASSLAGGVGYTF. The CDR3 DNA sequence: TGTGCCAGCAGCTTGGCAGGGGGAGTTGGCTACACCTTC.

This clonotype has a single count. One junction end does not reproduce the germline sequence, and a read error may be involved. CDR3 DNA: TGTGCTAGCAGCCTAAAGGTCAGATTTATCATGAACACTGAAGCTTTCTTT. This translates into CASSLKVRFIMNTEAFF. The chain carries TRBV7-7 and TRBJ1-1; no clear D. The CDR3 is 17 residues long. CDR1 is SSHAT, CDR2 FNYEAQ, per germline (reference sequence).

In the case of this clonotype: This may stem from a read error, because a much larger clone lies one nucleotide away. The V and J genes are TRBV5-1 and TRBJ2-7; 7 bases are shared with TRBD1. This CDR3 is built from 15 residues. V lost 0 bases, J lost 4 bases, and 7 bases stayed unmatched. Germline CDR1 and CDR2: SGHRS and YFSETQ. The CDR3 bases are TGCGCCAGCAGCTTGGCACCGACAGGGTGGTACGAGCAGTACTTC. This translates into CASSLAPTGWYEQYF. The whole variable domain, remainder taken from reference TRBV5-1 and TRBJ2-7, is KAGVTQTPRYLIKTRGQQVTLSCSPISGHRSVSWYQQTPGQGLQFLFEYFSETQRNKGNFPGRFSGRQFSNSRSEMNVSTLELGDSALYLCASSLAPTGWYEQYFGPGTRLTVT.

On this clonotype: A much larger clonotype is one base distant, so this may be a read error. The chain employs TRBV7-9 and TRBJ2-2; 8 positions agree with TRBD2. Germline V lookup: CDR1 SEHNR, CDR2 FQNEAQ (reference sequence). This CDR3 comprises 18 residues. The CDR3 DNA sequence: TGTGCCAGCAGCTTAAGGCCTTCCCGGACTAGCCGACCCGGGGAGCTGTCTTTT. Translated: CASSLRPSRTSRPGELSF.

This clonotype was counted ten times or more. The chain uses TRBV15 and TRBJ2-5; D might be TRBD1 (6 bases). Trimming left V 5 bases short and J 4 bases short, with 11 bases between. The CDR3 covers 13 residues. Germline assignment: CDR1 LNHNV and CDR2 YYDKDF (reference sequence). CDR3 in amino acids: CATSPTGPETQYF. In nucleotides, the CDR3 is TGTGCCACCAGCCCGACAGGCCCAGAGACCCAGTACTTC. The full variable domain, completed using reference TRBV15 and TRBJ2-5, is DAMVIQNPRYQVTQFGKPVTLSCSQTLNHNVMYWYQQKSSQAPKLLFHYYDKDFNNEADTPDNFQSRRPNTSFCFLDIRSPGLGDTAMYLCATSPTGPETQYFGPGTRLLVL.

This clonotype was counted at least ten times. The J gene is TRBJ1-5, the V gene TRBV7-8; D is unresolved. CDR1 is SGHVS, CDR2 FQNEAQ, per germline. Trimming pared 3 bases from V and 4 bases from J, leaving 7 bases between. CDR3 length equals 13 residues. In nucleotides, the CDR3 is TGTGCCAGCAGCTTCACCGATAATCAGCCCCAGCATTTT. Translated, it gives CASSFTDNQPQHF.

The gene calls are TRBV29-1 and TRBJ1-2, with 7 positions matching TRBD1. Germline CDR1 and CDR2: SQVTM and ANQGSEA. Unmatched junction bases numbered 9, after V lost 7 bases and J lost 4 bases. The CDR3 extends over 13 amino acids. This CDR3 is CSASTQGIYGYTF. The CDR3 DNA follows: TGCAGCGCATCCACACAGGGGATCTATGGCTACACCTTC.

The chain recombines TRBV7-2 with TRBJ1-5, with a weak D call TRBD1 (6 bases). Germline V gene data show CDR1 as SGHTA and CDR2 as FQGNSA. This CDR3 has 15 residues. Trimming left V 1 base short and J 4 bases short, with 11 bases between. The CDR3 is CASSLEQGYNQPQHF. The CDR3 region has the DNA TGTGCCAGCAGCTTAGAACAGGGATATAATCAGCCCCAGCATTTT. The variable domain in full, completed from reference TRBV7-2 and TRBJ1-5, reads GAGVSQSPSNKVTEKGKDVELRCDPISGHTALYWYRQSLGQGLEFLIYFQGNSAPDKSGLPSDRFSAERTGGSVSTLTIQRTQQEDSAVYLCASSLEQGYNQPQHFGDGTRLSIL.

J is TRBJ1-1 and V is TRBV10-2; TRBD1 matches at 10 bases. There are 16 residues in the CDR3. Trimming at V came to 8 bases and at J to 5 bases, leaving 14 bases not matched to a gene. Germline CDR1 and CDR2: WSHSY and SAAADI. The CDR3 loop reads CASSLPGQGGWTEAFF. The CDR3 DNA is TGCGCCAGCTCCCTCCCTGGACAGGGGGGTTGGACTGAAGCTTTCTTT.

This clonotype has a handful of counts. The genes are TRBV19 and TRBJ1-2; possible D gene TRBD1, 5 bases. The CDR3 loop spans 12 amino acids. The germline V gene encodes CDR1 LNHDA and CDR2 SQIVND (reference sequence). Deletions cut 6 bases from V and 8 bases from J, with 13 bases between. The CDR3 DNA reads TGTGCCAGTAGCCTCCTGGGGCAAGGCTACACCTTC. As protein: CASSLLGQGYTF.

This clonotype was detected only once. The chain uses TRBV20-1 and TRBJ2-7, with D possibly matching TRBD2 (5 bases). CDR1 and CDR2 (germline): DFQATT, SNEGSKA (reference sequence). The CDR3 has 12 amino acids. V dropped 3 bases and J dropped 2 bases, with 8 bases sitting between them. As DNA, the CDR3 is TGCAGTGCTAGTACTAGTCCCTACGAGCAGTACTTC. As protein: CSASTSPYEQYF.

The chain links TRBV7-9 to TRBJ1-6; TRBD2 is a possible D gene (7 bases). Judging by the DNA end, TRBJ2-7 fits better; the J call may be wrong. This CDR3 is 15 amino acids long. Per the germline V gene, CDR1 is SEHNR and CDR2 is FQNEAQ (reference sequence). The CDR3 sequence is CASSFPRGGSGEQYF. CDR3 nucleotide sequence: TGTGCCAGCAGTTTCCCCAGGGGAGGGTCGGGTGAGCAGTACTTC.

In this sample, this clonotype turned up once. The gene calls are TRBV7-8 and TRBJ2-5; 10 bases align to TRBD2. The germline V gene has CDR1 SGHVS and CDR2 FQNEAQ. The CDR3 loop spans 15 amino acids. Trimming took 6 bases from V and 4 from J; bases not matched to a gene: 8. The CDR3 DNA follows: TGTGCCAGCAGGGGAGTAGCGGGAGGAGGAGAGACCCAGTACTTC. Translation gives CASRGVAGGGETQYF. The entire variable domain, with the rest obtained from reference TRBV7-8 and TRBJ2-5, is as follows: GAGVSQSPRYKVAKRGQDVALRCDPISGHVSLFWYQQALGQGPEFLTYFQNEAQLDKSGLPSDRFFAERPEGSVSTLKIQRTQQEDSAVYLCASRGVAGGGETQYFGPGTRLLVL.

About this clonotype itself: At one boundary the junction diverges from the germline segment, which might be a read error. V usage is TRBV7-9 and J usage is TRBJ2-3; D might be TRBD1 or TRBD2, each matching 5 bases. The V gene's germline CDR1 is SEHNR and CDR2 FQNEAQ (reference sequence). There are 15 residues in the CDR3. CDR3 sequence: CASSLGDASTGTQYF. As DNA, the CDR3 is TGTGCCAGCAGCTTGGGGGACGCAAGCACAGGTACGCAGTATTTT. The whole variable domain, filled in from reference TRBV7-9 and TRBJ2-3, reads DTGVSQNPRHKITKRGQNVTFRCDPISEHNRLYWYRQTLGQGPEFLTYFQNEAQLEKSRLLSDRFSAERPKGSFSTLEIQRTEQGDSAMYLCASSLGDASTGTQYFGPGTRLTVL.

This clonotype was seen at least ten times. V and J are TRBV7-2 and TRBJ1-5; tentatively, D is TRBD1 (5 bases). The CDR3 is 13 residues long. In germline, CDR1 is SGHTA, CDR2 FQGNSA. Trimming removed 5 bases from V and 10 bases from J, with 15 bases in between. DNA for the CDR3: TGTGCCAGCAGCGTAGACACCGGGGGTCCCCAGCATTTT. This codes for CASSVDTGGPQHF. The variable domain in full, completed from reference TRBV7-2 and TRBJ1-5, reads GAGVSQSPSNKVTEKGKDVELRCDPISGHTALYWYRQSLGQGLEFLIYFQGNSAPDKSGLPSDRFSAERTGGSVSTLTIQRTQQEDSAVYLCASSVDTGGPQHFGDGTRLSIL.

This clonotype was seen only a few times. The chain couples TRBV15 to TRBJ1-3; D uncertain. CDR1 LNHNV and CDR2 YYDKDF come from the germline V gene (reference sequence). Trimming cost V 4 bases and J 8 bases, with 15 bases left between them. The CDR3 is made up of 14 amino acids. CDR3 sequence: CATSIRLTSYTIYF. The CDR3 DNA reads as TGTGCCACCAGCATCCGACTCACCTCTTACACCATATATTTT. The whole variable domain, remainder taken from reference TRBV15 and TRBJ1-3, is DAMVIQNPRYQVTQFGKPVTLSCSQTLNHNVMYWYQQKSSQAPKLLFHYYDKDFNNEADTPDNFQSRRPNTSFCFLDIRSPGLGDTAMYLCATSIRLTSYTIYFGEGSWLTVV.